The 16 T cell receptor beta chains presented below share a single source sample, sequenced in a study of PD-L1 blockade in urothelial cancer (dated by TCRdb to about 2017). Library preparation used the immunoSEQ multiplex PCR assay. TCRdb carries this immuneACCESS record with in-frame sequences only. Its versions omit some clonotypes, under half of them owing to an unresolved V gene in the studies checked, with the rest unexplained. This sample lists 60,000 to 70,000 clones; roughly 79% were detected once. Of the sample, 3.2% is held by the ten largest clones. The sample's time point label, in plain terms: pretreatment peripheral blood. The sample in question was PBMCs, obtained around atezolizumab (anti-PD-L1) treatment. These receptors came from a man between 65 and 85 years old with urothelial cancer.

V usage is TRBV2 and J usage is TRBJ1-2; the match to TRBD1 covers 7 bases. This CDR3 has 14 residues. V was clipped by 2 bases and J by 4 bases; unmatched bases: 4. Germline V gene data show CDR1 as SNHLY and CDR2 as FYNNEI. The CDR3 spells CASSEQGDLYGYTF. The CDR3 DNA reads as TGTGCCAGCAGTGAACAGGGGGACCTCTATGGCTACACCTTC.

The genes are TRBV7-2 and TRBJ2-1; 10 bases fit TRBD2. V lost 4 bases to trimming and J lost 7 bases; unmatched junction nucleotides: 7. CDR1 SGHTA and CDR2 FQGNSA come from the germline V gene. This CDR3 region has 15 residues. Here the CDR3 DNA reads TGTGCCAGCAGCTACCCGGGACTAGCGAATAATGAGCAGTTCTTC. It yields the protein CASSYPGLANNEQFF.

This chain's CDR3 is CAISESISPNEQFF. CDR3 bases: TGTGCCATCAGTGAGTCGATCAGTCCCAATGAGCAGTTCTTC. This chain joins TRBV10-3 and TRBJ2-1; no clear D. Trimming removed 0 bases at V and 6 bases at J, with 9 bases between. The CDR3 spans 14 residues. Germline loops: CDR1 ENHRY, CDR2 SYGVKD.

A single count supports this clone. The chain links TRBV18 to TRBJ1-1, with a tentative D call TRBD1 (6 bases). Trimming cost V 3 bases and J 5 bases, with 16 bases left between them. Germline V gives CDR1 KGHSH, CDR2 LQKENI. The length of the CDR3 is 15 residues. The CDR3 DNA is TGTGCCAGCTCACCTCTCCGGACAGACGGGACTGAAGCTTTCTTT. Its protein is CASSPLRTDGTEAFF.

This clone was found once. The rearrangement links TRBV7-8 to TRBJ2-1; 8 nucleotides agree with TRBD2. CDR1 is SGHVS and CDR2 is FQNEAQ in the germline V gene. The V gene end was trimmed by 5 bases and the J gene end by 0 bases; junction bases not matched to a gene: 6. This CDR3 region has 16 residues. The chain's CDR3 is CASSAISGSSYNEQFF. In DNA, the CDR3 is TGTGCCAGCAGCGCTATCAGCGGGAGCTCCTACAATGAGCAGTTCTTC.

The chain combines TRBV5-1 with TRBJ2-3; no definite D call. The CDR3 is 16 amino acids. The V gene lost 0 bases and the J gene lost 2 bases, with 13 bases spanning the gap. Looked up from germline, CDR1 is SGHRS and CDR2 is YFSETQ. In DNA form, the CDR3 reads TGCGCCAGCAGCTTGGGCACCAGGCCCTTCACAGATACGCAGTATTTT. Its translation is CASSLGTRPFTDTQYF. Full variable domain (missing parts from reference TRBV5-1 and TRBJ2-3): KAGVTQTPRYLIKTRGQQVTLSCSPISGHRSVSWYQQTPGQGLQFLFEYFSETQRNKGNFPGRFSGRQFSNSRSEMNVSTLELGDSALYLCASSLGTRPFTDTQYFGPGTRLTVL.

This chain joins TRBV2 and TRBJ2-5, with 8 bases fitting TRBD2. J was trimmed by 5 bases and V by 3 bases; bases with no gene match: 8. This CDR3 has 15 residues. Per the germline V gene, CDR1 is SNHLY and CDR2 is FYNNEI. In DNA form, the CDR3 reads TGTGCCAGCAGTGATACGGGAGGGCCGGGGGAGACCCAGTACTTC. It translates to CASSDTGGPGETQYF. The full variable domain, in which reference TRBV2 and TRBJ2-5 provide the parts outside the CDR3, is EPEVTQTPSHQVTQMGQEVILRCVPISNHLYFYWYRQILGQKVEFLVSFYNNEISEKSEIFDDQFSVERPDGSNFTLKIRSTKLEDSAMYFCASSDTGGPGETQYFGPGTRLLVL.

This clone occurred once. The chain recombines TRBV6-1 with TRBJ1-3; 7 positions match TRBD1. Per the germline V gene, CDR1 is MNHNS and CDR2 is SASEGT. J lost 0 bases, V lost 11 bases, and 7 bases had no gene match. The CDR3 contains 14 residues. The CDR3 DNA follows: TGTGCCTGCCGACAGGGAATCTCTGGAAACACCATATATTTT. Translation gives CACRQGISGNTIYF.

This clone was seen only a few times. The rearrangement links TRBV4-1 to TRBJ2-3; a weak D match, TRBD2 (6 bases). Germline V gives CDR1 MGHRA, CDR2 YSYEKL. Trimming removed 1 base at V and 0 bases at J, with 14 bases between. There are 17 residues in the CDR3. The CDR3 here is CASSQGSPAGSTDTQYF. The CDR3, as DNA: TGCGCCAGCAGCCAAGGAAGCCCAGCGGGTAGCACAGATACGCAGTATTTT.

This chain connects TRBV29-1 to TRBJ1-1, with 7 bases matching TRBD1. J gave up 0 bases and V 7 bases, and 5 bases lay outside the gene matches. The CDR3 length is 13 residues. Germline V lookup: CDR1 SQVTM, CDR2 ANQGSEA. For the CDR3, the DNA is TGCAGCGCCCGGACAGGTATGAACACTGAAGCTTTCTTT. Protein sequence: CSARTGMNTEAFF.

The CDR3 region has the DNA TGTGCCAGCAGCTTCAGGACTGGAAGGGGGACAGATACGCAGTATTTT. As protein: CASSFRTGRGTDTQYF. This chain uses TRBV7-9 with TRBJ2-3, with D perhaps TRBD1 (6 bases). Trimming stripped 3 bases from V and 3 bases from J, with 16 bases between. CDR3 length: 16 residues. CDR1 is SEHNR, CDR2 FQNEAQ, per germline (reference sequence).

The V gene is TRBV30, the J gene TRBJ2-2; tentative D call: TRBD2 (5 bases). Looked up from germline, CDR1 is GTSNPN and CDR2 is SVGIG (reference sequence). This CDR3 has 12 amino acids. The germline V and J ends were trimmed by 3 bases and 8 bases, with 10 bases remaining between them. CDR3 region: CAWRPGEGELFF. The DNA of the CDR3 is TGTGCCTGGAGACCCGGGGAGGGGGAGCTGTTTTTT.

This chain uses TRBV6-1 with TRBJ1-1; D is perhaps TRBD1 (6 bases). V shed 7 bases and J shed 4 bases, with 10 bases lying between them. CDR3 length: 12 residues. Germline V gives CDR1 MNHNS, CDR2 SASEGT. The CDR3 nucleotides read TGTGCCAGCAACCAGGGGCGCACTGAAGCTTTCTTT. Its translation is CASNQGRTEAFF.

This sequence joins TRBV18 and TRBJ1-5, with 8 bases identical to TRBD1. With 4 bases clipped from V and 4 bases from J, the junction kept 6 bases outside the gene matches. This CDR3 contains 15 residues. CDR1 is KGHSH, CDR2 LQKENI, per germline. The CDR3, as DNA: TGTGCCAGCTCACTTACCCGGGACAGGAATCAGCCCCAGCATTTT. Residues: CASSLTRDRNQPQHF.

The V call is TRBV6-5, the J call TRBJ2-3, with D perhaps matching TRBD2 (5 bases). The V and J ends lost 6 bases and 0 bases respectively, with 7 bases between them. Germline CDR1 and CDR2: MNHEY and SVGAGI. The CDR3 extends over 13 amino acids. CDR3 bases: TGTGCCAGCAGACGGGGAAGCACAGATACGCAGTATTTT. Translated: CASRRGSTDTQYF.

The rearrangement joins TRBV5-1 to TRBJ2-1, with TRBD2 matching over 8 bases. V trimming: 0 bases; J trimming: 6 bases; junction bases outside the gene matches: 5. This CDR3 region has 15 residues. Germline-derived CDR1 and CDR2 are SGHRS and YFSETQ. CDR3 in DNA: TGCGCCAGCAGCTTGGGCCTAGCGGGCCTCAATGAGCAGTTCTTC. Translating it yields CASSLGLAGLNEQFF.